This note documents a single TCR beta chain sequence. Its target is unknown. The same CDR3 can be traced to other DNA sequences in this sample. The entry originates in a study of cytomegalovirus exposure and HLA in healthy donors. General study findings and limits: Sequencing likely caused a cluster of highly shared sequence variants. Later, an analysis showed that TCR beta chains associated with HLA were more clonally expanded than others that were equally common. Researchers reportedly found TCR beta sequences accurately predicted most subjects' HLA-A and HLA-B alleles.

The primer mix had 60 Vbeta and 13 Jbeta primers. Generated by immunoSEQ multiplex PCR, the TCRdb table keeps only in-frame clones and is missing some. This sample has around 260,000 clones, with 80% found just once. The V gene lost 8 bases and the J gene lost 5 bases, with 15 bases spanning the gap. Germline V lookup: CDR1 SGHTA, CDR2 FQGTGA. This CDR3 has 13 residues. The genes are TRBV7-3 and TRBJ2-5; TRBD2 is a possible D gene (6 bases). Sequencing used PBMCs. This clonotype was sampled from a girl aged 2 to 9 in good health and CMV-seronegative. CDR3 coding DNA: TGTGCCAGCTCATCGAGGGCGGGGGAGACCCAGTACTTC. Translating it yields CASSSRAGETQYF. Supplemented by reference TRBV7-3 and TRBJ2-5, the full variable domain reads GAGVSQTPSNKVTEKGKYVELRCDPISGHTALYWYRQSLGQGPEFLIYFQGTGAADDSGLPNDRFFAVRPEGSVSTLKIQRTERGDSAVYLCASSSRAGETQYFGPGTRLLVL.